The sequence of this TCR beta chain was determined in a study of CD8 T cells in Susac syndrome. Germline loops: CDR1 MNHEY, CDR2 SMNVEV (reference sequence). The V segment lost 5 bases and the J segment 4 bases; nucleotides outside the gene matches: 6. The CDR3 runs to 16 residues. Reverse transcription of about 0.45 to 1 ug RNA was carried out with random hexamers. A single record per CDR3 protein comes from TCRdb applying MiXCR to the immunoSEQ multiplex PCR reads. This repertoire shows hundreds of thousands of distinct CDR3 sequences, 65% to 90% found once; its top ten account for around 0.2%. The TCR was taken from a human donor with multiple sclerosis. The chain recombines TRBV27 with TRBJ2-3; 13 positions match TRBD2. The sample was CD8+ T cells from PBMCs. In DNA form, the CDR3 reads TGTGCCAGCAGTACCGGGACTAGCGGGACGTCAGATACGCAGTATTTT. Amino acids: CASSTGTSGTSDTQYF.